The 18 T cell receptor beta chains listed next were all sequenced from one sample in a study of control samples from healthy donors and cancer patients. The data were produced by immunoSEQ multiplex PCR, yet TCRdb's version contains in-frame clones alone and is incomplete. The sample contains 99,000 or so clones, 83% of which appear only once. The sample was blood. The receptors come from a woman aged 45-59 years in good health.

The V gene is TRBV3-1 (or the pseudogene TRBV3-2), the J gene TRBJ2-2; 7 bases are shared with TRBD2. Germline trimming cut 1 base from V and 1 base from J; bases unmatched to any gene: 0. The CDR3 totals 15 residues. Germline CDR1 and CDR2: LGHDT and YNNKEL (reference sequence). CDR3 in amino acids: CASSQGGRNTGELFF. The CDR3 nucleotides are TGTGCCAGCAGCCAAGGCGGGAGGAACACCGGGGAGCTGTTTTTT.

This clone appeared a few times. This chain joins TRBV5-1 and TRBJ2-5; the D gene is possibly TRBD1 (6 bases). The V gene's germline CDR1 is SGHRS and CDR2 YFSETQ. The CDR3 consists of 14 residues. The ends were cut back, 2 bases at V and 1 base at J, with 9 bases in the middle. The CDR3 bases are TGCGCCAGCAGCTTACAGGGAGCCCAAGAGACCCAGTACTTC. Protein sequence: CASSLQGAQETQYF.

The chain uses TRBV15 and TRBJ2-3; TRBD2 agrees at 7 bases. This CDR3 has 16 amino acids. V shed 0 bases, J shed 2 bases, and the junction held 5 bases outside the gene matches. The germline gives CDR1 LNHNV, CDR2 YYDKDF (reference sequence). CDR3 amino acids: CATSRDRGRITDTQYF. In DNA form, the CDR3 reads TGTGCCACCAGCAGAGATCGCGGGAGAATCACAGATACGCAGTATTTT.

In regard to this clone: At one end the junction does not follow the germline gene, possibly because of a read error. This chain uses TRBV6-6 with TRBJ1-3, with D possibly matching TRBD1 (5 bases). The germline V gene encodes CDR1 MNHNY and CDR2 SVGAGI (reference sequence). The CDR3 has 12 amino acids. This CDR3 reads CASSRERDRPNF. The CDR3 bases are TGTGCCAGCAGTCGAGAAAGGGACCGACCAAATTTT.

This clone was observed a handful of times. The rearrangement uses TRBV6-2 or TRBV6-3 and TRBJ2-3; D possibly corresponds to TRBD2 (6 bases). Trimming took 2 bases from V and 4 from J, leaving 16 bases between them. Germline-derived CDR1 and CDR2 are MNHEY and SVGEGT. The CDR3 spans 16 residues. CDR3 sequence: CASSYRDFTGADTQYF. The CDR3 bases are TGTGCCAGCAGTTACAGGGACTTTACTGGAGCAGATACGCAGTATTTT.

V is TRBV6-6 and J is TRBJ2-3, with D uncertain. With 4 bases removed from V and 2 bases from J, the gap between germline ends came to 7 bases. Per the germline V gene, CDR1 is MNHNY and CDR2 is SVGAGI (reference sequence). The CDR3 contains 13 residues. The CDR3, as DNA: TGTGCCAGCAGTTCACTAAACACAGATACGCAGTATTTT. It translates to CASSSLNTDTQYF.

The chain carries TRBV4-3 and TRBJ1-2; the D is unclear. V dropped 2 bases and J dropped 8 bases, with 12 bases sitting between them. The V gene's germline CDR1 is LGHNA and CDR2 YSLEER. This CDR3 is 13 amino acids long. This chain's CDR3 is CASSQNANRGYTF. The CDR3 DNA is TGCGCCAGCAGCCAAAATGCGAATCGCGGCTACACCTTC.

The rearrangement joins TRBV5-6 to TRBJ2-2; D tentatively fits TRBD1 or TRBD2 (6 bases each). Trimming cost V 4 bases and J 1 base, with 17 bases left between them. The CDR3 spans 17 residues. Germline assignment: CDR1 SGHDT and CDR2 YYEEEE. The chain's CDR3 is CASSGGPSGLNTGELFF. CDR3 DNA sequence: TGTGCCAGCAGCGGGGGGCCGAGCGGGTTGAACACCGGGGAGCTGTTTTTT.

The chain joins TRBV15 to TRBJ1-1, with a tentative D call TRBD1 (6 bases). The CDR3 sequence is 17 residues long. V shed 0 bases and J shed 8 bases, with 22 bases lying between them. CDR1 is LNHNV, CDR2 YYDKDF, per germline (reference sequence). CDR3 coding DNA: TGTGCCACCAGCAGAGATTGGGGCCGGGACACGGGTTCCGAAGCTTTCTTT. This translates into CATSRDWGRDTGSEAFF.

V gene TRBV28 combines with J gene TRBJ2-2; 8 positions match TRBD2. This CDR3 has 15 residues. Germline V lookup: CDR1 MDHEN, CDR2 SYDVKM. The V segment lost 1 base and the J segment 4 bases; nucleotides outside the gene matches: 2. The CDR3 region is CASSLSGGRTGELFF. CDR3 nucleotide sequence: TGTGCCAGCAGTTTATCGGGGGGGCGCACCGGGGAGCTGTTTTTT.

The gene calls are TRBV29-1 and TRBJ2-1; D remains unclear. Deletions cut 4 bases from V and 3 bases from J, with 13 bases between. This CDR3 has 14 residues. The germline gives CDR1 SQVTM, CDR2 ANQGSEA. The CDR3 DNA reads TGCAGCGTTGCCTCGGCGGCAGGCTACAATGAGCAGTTCTTC. Translation: CSVASAAGYNEQFF.

The chain has TRBV15 and TRBJ1-2, with TRBD1 identical over 7 bases. CDR3 length: 14 amino acids. Trimming at V came to 4 bases and at J to 4 bases, leaving 6 bases not matched to a gene. Per the germline V gene, CDR1 is LNHNV and CDR2 is YYDKDF (reference sequence). In DNA, the CDR3 is TGTGCCACCAGCACCGCAGGGGGGGGCTATGGCTACACCTTC. Translation: CATSTAGGGYGYTF.

V and J are TRBV6-1 and TRBJ2-1; D unresolved. The V gene's germline CDR1 is MNHNS and CDR2 SASEGT. The CDR3 sequence is 16 residues long. The ends were cut back, 0 bases at V and 7 bases at J, with 16 bases in the middle. The CDR3 DNA follows: TGTGCCAGCAGTGAAGCTAGAACAGCTATAACTAATGAGCAGTTCTTC. Its translation: CASSEARTAITNEQFF.

The chain carries TRBV4-1 and TRBJ2-7; the D call may be TRBD1 or TRBD2 (7 bases each). This CDR3 is built from 13 residues. V gave up 4 bases and J gave up 7 bases, with 14 bases separating them. Germline values: CDR1 MGHRA, CDR2 YSYEKL. CDR3 nucleotide sequence: TGCGCCAGCAGCCTGGGGACAGCGGGGGAGCAGTACTTC. Amino acids: CASSLGTAGEQYF.

This chain links TRBV5-1 with TRBJ1-6; tentatively, D is TRBD1 (6 bases). The CDR3 consists of 15 residues. The V and J ends lost 0 bases and 9 bases respectively, with 13 bases between them. The germline CDR1 and CDR2 sequences are SGHRS and YFSETQ. CDR3 nucleotides: TGCGCCAGCAGCTTGGAGGGGGGGCCTAGTTCACCCCTCCACTTT. As protein: CASSLEGGPSSPLHF. The full variable domain, rest sourced from reference TRBV5-1 and TRBJ1-6, is KAGVTQTPRYLIKTRGQQVTLSCSPISGHRSVSWYQQTPGQGLQFLFEYFSETQRNKGNFPGRFSGRQFSNSRSEMNVSTLELGDSALYLCASSLEGGPSSPLHFGNGTRLTVT.

The chain's CDR3 is CASSFWTGADGYTF. In DNA form, the CDR3 reads TGTGCCAGCAGCTTTTGGACAGGGGCTGATGGCTACACCTTC. The rearrangement joins TRBV5-6 to TRBJ1-2, with 9 bases matching TRBD1. V lost 2 bases to trimming and J lost 6 bases; unmatched junction nucleotides: 5. The length of the CDR3 is 14 residues. Per germline, CDR1 SGHDT and CDR2 YYEEEE. Based on the CDR3 plus reference TRBV5-6 and TRBJ1-2, the full variable domain is DAGVTQSPTHLIKTRGQQVTLRCSPKSGHDTVSWYQQALGQGPQFIFQYYEEEERQRGNFPDRFSGHQFPNYSSELNVNALLLGDSALYLCASSFWTGADGYTFGSGTRLTVV.

V is TRBV5-4 and J is TRBJ2-5; TRBD1 agrees at 7 bases. Per germline, CDR1 SGHNT and CDR2 YYREEE (reference sequence). V dropped 2 bases and J dropped 4; count of bases not matched to a gene: 5. The CDR3 runs 14 residues. In nucleotides, the CDR3 is TGTGCCAGCAGCTTACTGACAGGGTTAGAGACCCAGTACTTC. Protein product: CASSLLTGLETQYF.

The chain has TRBV24-1 and TRBJ2-7; D unresolved. The germline V and J ends were trimmed by 1 base and 4 bases, with 7 bases remaining between them. The germline gives CDR1 KGHDR, CDR2 SFDVKD. This CDR3 spans 13 amino acids. CDR3 nucleotides: TGTGCCACCAGTGATTTCCCCGGATACGAGCAGTACTTC. Its translation: CATSDFPGYEQYF.